A selection of T cell receptor beta chains follows, all from one sample in a study of blood T cell repertoires in COVID-19. TCRdb keeps only in-frame clones here, not all; method: immunoSEQ multiplex PCR. This table has about 140,000 clones, 75% to 85% appearing once. The specimen was peripheral blood. These receptors all come from a man between 60 and 75 years old with active or convalescent COVID-19. Both conserved end residues are part of each CDR3. Fields, in order: J gene, D gene, clone size, V gene, CDR3 protein, CDR3 DNA. D genes are given only for firm matches. Rows may omit the clone size; those that give it use once, few, many or a size class.

TRBJ2-5	TRBD2	.	TRBV6-6	CASSRGLAGGRETQYF	TGTGCCAGCAGTCGGGGACTAGCGGGGGGACGAGAGACCCAGTACTTC
TRBJ1-5	.	.	TRBV6-5	CASSSTSYSNQPQHF	TGTGCCAGCAGCTCCACAAGTTATAGCAATCAGCCCCAGCATTTT
TRBJ2-5	.	.	TRBV5-6	CASRRVSSRYQETQYF	TGTGCCAGCAGGAGGGTTAGTAGTCGGTACCAAGAGACCCAGTACTTC
TRBJ2-5	TRBD2	.	TRBV15	CATSRERSGGQETQYF	TGTGCCACCAGCAGAGAGCGCTCGGGGGGCCAAGAGACCCAGTACTTC
TRBJ2-2	.	.	TRBV14	CASSQVRGMVTGELFF	TGTGCCAGCAGCCAAGTCCGGGGGATGGTCACCGGGGAGCTGTTTTTT
TRBJ2-1	TRBD1	.	TRBV10-3	CAISVGDRDRFF	TGTGCCATCAGTGTGGGGGACAGGGACCGGTTCTTC
TRBJ1-1	TRBD1	.	TRBV12-5	CASGLVLGRGQRNTEAFF	TGTGCTAGTGGTTTGGTACTAGGTAGGGGACAGAGGAACACTGAAGCTTTCTTT
TRBJ1-2	.	.	TRBV7-9	CASSLQTEGGYTF	TGTGCCAGCAGCTTACAGACGGAGGGCGGCTACACCTTC
TRBJ1-1	.	once	TRBV29-1	CSVDGQNTEAFF	TGCAGCGTTGACGGACAGAACACTGAAGCTTTCTTT
TRBJ2-5	TRBD2	.	TRBV6-5	CASASGGLETQYF	TGTGCCAGTGCTAGCGGGGGTTTAGAGACCCAGTACTTC
TRBJ2-7	.	.	TRBV10-3	CAISESLGTYEQYF	TGTGCCATCAGTGAGTCCCTGGGCACCTACGAGCAGTACTTC
TRBJ2-3	.	.	TRBV18	CASSPSEADTQYF	TGTGCCAGCTCACCGTCCGAGGCAGATACGCAGTATTTT
TRBJ1-1	.	.	TRBV10-2	CASSESGVLQGHRNTEAFF	TGCGCCAGCAGTGAGTCGGGAGTACTACAGGGACATCGGAACACTGAAGCTTTCTTT
TRBJ1-2	TRBD1	once	TRBV6-2/TRBV6-3	CASSWGQEYGYTF	TGTGCCAGCAGTTGGGGACAGGAATATGGCTACACCTTC
TRBJ1-6	TRBD1	.	TRBV18	CASSPPTGTNSPLHF	TGTGCCAGCTCACCTCCGACAGGGACAAATTCACCCCTCCACTTT
TRBJ1-2	TRBD1	.	TRBV11-3	CASRGDREEGYGYTF	TGTGCCAGCAGGGGGGACAGGGAGGAGGGCTATGGCTACACCTTC
TRBJ1-2	.	.	TRBV27	CASSLRFGQVDGYTF	TGTGCCAGCAGTCTCCGATTCGGACAAGTTGATGGCTACACCTTC
TRBJ2-7	TRBD1	.	TRBV3-1/TRBV3-2	CASSPRQGTGEQYF	TGTGCCAGCAGCCCTAGACAGGGAACGGGCGAGCAGTACTTC
TRBJ2-1	TRBD2	.	TRBV6-2/TRBV6-3	CASSYLPSGSTNEQFF	TGTGCCAGCAGTTACTTACCTAGCGGGAGTACAAATGAGCAGTTCTTC
TRBJ2-2	.	.	TRBV11-3	CASSTRDTGELFF	TGTGCCAGCAGCACGCGAGACACCGGGGAGCTGTTTTTT
TRBJ2-7	TRBD1	.	TRBV7-6	CASSPRDRGHEQYF	TGTGCCAGCAGCCCACGGGACAGGGGCCACGAGCAGTACTTC
TRBJ1-5	TRBD1	.	TRBV28	CASSHRTGVEQPQHF	TGTGCCAGCAGCCACCGGACAGGGGTGGAACAGCCCCAGCATTTT
TRBJ1-3	.	.	TRBV27	CASSFGSSGNTIYF	TGTGCCAGCAGTTTTGGCAGCTCTGGAAACACCATATATTTT
TRBJ2-1	TRBD1	.	TRBV4-3	CASSQTPPDRSYNEQFF	TGCGCCAGCAGCCAGACCCCGCCGGACAGGAGCTACAATGAGCAGTTCTTC
TRBJ2-1	TRBD2	.	TRBV5-1	CASSLDGRAHNEQFF	TGCGCCAGCAGCTTGGACGGGAGGGCACACAATGAGCAGTTCTTC
TRBJ2-7	.	.	TRBV2	CASTEGAQYLTYEQYF	TGTGCCAGCACCGAAGGGGCCCAGTACCTAACCTACGAGCAGTACTTC
TRBJ2-5	TRBD2	.	TRBV5-1	CASSLGGPGTSGPQETQYF	TGCGCCAGCAGCTTGGGGGGACCCGGGACTAGCGGGCCCCAAGAGACCCAGTACTTC
TRBJ1-2	.	.	TRBV6-5	CASSYRLNYGYTF	TGTGCCAGCAGTTACCGGTTGAACTATGGCTACACCTTC